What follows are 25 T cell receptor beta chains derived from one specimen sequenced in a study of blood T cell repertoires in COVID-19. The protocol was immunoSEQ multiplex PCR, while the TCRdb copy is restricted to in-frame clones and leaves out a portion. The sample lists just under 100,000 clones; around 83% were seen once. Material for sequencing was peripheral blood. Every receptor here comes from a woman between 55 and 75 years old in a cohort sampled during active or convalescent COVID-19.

The CDR3, as DNA: TGTGCCAGTAGTGCGAACGGTTTCCCTAATGAAAAACTGTTTTTT. Amino acids: CASSANGFPNEKLFF. V usage is TRBV19 and J usage is TRBJ1-4; D unclear. The CDR3 length is 15 residues. Germline V gene lookup returns CDR1 LNHDA and CDR2 SQIVND (reference sequence). Trimming stripped 5 bases from V and 3 bases from J, with 13 bases between.

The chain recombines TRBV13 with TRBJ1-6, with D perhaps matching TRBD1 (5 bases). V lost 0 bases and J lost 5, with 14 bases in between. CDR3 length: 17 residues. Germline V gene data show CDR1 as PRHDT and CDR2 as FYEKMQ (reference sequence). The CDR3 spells CASSLGRAGQHNSPLHF. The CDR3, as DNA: TGTGCCAGCAGCTTAGGCAGGGCAGGGCAACATAATTCACCCCTCCACTTT. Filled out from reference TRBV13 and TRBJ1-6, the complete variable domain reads AAGVIQSPRHLIKEKRETATLKCYPIPRHDTVYWYQQGPGQDPQFLISFYEKMQSDKGSIPDRFSAQQFSDYHSELNMSSLELGDSALYFCASSLGRAGQHNSPLHFGNGTRLTVT.

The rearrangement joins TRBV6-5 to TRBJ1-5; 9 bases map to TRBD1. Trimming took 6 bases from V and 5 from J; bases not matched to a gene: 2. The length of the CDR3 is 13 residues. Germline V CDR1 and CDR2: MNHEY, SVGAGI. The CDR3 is CASSRDRDQPQHF. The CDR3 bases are TGTGCCAGCAGCCGGGACAGGGATCAGCCCCAGCATTTT.

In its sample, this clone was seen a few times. The CDR3 loop is CASSGWTNAEAFF. CDR3 coding DNA: TGTGCCAGCAGCGGTTGGACAAACGCTGAAGCTTTCTTT. The rearrangement uses TRBV5-6 and TRBJ1-1; a weak D match, TRBD1 (5 bases). CDR1 is SGHDT and CDR2 is YYEEEE in the germline V gene. Trimming stripped 4 bases from V and 6 bases from J, with 13 bases between. This CDR3 region has 13 residues.

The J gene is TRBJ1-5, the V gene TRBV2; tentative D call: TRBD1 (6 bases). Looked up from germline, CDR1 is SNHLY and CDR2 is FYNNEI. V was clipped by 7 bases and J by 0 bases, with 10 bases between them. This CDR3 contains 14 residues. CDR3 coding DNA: TGTGCCAGCAAAATGGGACATAGCAATCAGCCCCAGCATTTT. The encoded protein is CASKMGHSNQPQHF.

The CDR3 protein is CAWSVSRGSGYTF. Written as DNA, the CDR3 is TGTGCCTGGAGTGTAAGCAGGGGCAGTGGCTACACCTTC. J is TRBJ1-2 and V is TRBV30, with a possible D match to TRBD1 (6 bases). Trimming stripped 0 bases from V and 7 bases from J, with 12 bases between. CDR1 and CDR2 from the germline V gene are GTSNPN and SVGIG (reference sequence). This CDR3 region has 13 residues.

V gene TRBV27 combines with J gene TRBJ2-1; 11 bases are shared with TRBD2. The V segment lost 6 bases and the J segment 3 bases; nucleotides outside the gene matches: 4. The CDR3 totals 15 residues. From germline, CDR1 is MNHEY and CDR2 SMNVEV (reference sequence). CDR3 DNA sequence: TGTGCCAGCAGCCCTGGGACTAGCGGCTACAATGAGCAGTTCTTC. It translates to CASSPGTSGYNEQFF.

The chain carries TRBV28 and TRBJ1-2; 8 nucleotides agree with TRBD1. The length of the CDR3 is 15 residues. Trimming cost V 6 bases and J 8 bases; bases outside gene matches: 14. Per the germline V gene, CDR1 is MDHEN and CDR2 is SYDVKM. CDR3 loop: CASSPGGRARSGYTF. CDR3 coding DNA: TGTGCCAGCAGCCCAGGGGGCAGGGCCCGTAGCGGCTACACCTTC.

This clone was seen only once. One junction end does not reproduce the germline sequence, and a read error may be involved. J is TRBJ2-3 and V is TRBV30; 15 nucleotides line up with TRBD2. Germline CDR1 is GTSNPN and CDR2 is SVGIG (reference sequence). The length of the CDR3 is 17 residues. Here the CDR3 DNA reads TGTGCCCGGGGACTAGCGGGGGGCCACCCCGACACAGGTACGCAGTATTTT. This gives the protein CARGLAGGHPDTGTQYF.

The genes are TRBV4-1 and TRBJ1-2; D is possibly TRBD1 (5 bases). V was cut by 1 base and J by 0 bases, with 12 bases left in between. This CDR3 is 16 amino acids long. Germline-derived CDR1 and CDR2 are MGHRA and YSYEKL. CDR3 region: CASSQGAGMANYGYTF. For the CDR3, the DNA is TGCGCCAGCAGCCAAGGGGCAGGGATGGCTAACTATGGCTACACCTTC.

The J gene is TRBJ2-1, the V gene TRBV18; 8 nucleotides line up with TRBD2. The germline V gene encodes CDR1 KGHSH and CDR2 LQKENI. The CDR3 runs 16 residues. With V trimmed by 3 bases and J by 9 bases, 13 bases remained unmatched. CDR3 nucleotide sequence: TGTGCCAGCTCACCCTTTAGCGGGGCCATGGGCGGTGAGCAGTTCTTC. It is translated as CASSPFSGAMGGEQFF.

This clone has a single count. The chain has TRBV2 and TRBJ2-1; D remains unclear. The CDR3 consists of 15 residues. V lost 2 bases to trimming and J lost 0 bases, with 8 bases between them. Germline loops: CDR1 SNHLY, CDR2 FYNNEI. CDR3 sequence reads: CASSETPVSYNEQFF. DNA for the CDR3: TGTGCCAGCAGTGAAACACCAGTCTCCTACAATGAGCAGTTCTTC.

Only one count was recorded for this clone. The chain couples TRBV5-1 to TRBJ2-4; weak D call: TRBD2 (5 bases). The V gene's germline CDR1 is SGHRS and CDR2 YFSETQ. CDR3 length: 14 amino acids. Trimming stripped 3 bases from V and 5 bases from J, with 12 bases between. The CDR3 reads CASSSRVGENIQYF. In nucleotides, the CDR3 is TGCGCCAGCAGCTCGAGGGTTGGTGAAAACATTCAGTACTTC.

The CDR3 bases are TGTGCCAGCAGTTCAGGAGGGACGGCCTATGGCTACACCTTC. It codes for CASSSGGTAYGYTF. J is TRBJ1-2 and V is TRBV3-1 (or the pseudogene TRBV3-2); possibly TRBD1 for D (5 bases). V dropped 6 bases and J dropped 4 bases, with 15 bases sitting between them. The CDR3 runs 14 residues. The germline gives CDR1 LGHDT, CDR2 YNNKEL (reference sequence).

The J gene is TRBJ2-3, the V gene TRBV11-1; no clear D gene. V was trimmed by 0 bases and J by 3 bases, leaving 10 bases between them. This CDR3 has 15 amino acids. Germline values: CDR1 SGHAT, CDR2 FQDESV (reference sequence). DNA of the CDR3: TGTGCCAGCAGCTTAGCGCGCGCAGGAACAGATACGCAGTATTTT. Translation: CASSLARAGTDTQYF.

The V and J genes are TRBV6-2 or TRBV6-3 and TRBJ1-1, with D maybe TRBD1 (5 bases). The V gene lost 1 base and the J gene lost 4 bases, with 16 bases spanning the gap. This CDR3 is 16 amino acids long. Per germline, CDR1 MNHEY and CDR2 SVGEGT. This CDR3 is CASSYWAGRIRTEAFF. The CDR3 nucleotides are TGTGCCAGCAGTTACTGGGCAGGGAGGATTCGCACTGAAGCTTTCTTT.

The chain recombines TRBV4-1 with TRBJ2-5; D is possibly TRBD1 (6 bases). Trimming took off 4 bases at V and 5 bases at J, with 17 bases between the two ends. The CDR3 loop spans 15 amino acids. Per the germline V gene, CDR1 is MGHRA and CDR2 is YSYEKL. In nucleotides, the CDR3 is TGCGCCAGCAGCCCGCAAACAGGGTTGGAGGAGACCCAGTACTTC. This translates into CASSPQTGLEETQYF.

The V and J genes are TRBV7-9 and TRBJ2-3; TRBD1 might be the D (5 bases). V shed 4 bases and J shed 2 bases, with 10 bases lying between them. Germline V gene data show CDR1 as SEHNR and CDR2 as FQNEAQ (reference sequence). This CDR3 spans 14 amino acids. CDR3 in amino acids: CASSSQGNTDTQYF. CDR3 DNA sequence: TGTGCCAGCAGCTCCCAGGGTAACACAGATACGCAGTATTTT.

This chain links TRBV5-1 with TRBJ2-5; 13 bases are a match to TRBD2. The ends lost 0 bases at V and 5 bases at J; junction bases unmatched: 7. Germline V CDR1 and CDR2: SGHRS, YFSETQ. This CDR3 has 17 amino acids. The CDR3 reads CASSLGTSGGARETQYF. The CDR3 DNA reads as TGCGCCAGCAGCTTGGGAACTAGCGGGGGGGCACGGGAGACCCAGTACTTC.

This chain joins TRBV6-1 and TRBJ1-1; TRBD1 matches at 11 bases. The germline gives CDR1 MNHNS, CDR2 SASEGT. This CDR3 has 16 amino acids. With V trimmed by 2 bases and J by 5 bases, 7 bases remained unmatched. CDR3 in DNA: TGTGCCAGCAGTGAACTGGGGACAGGGGGAAGGACTGAAGCTTTCTTT. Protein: CASSELGTGGRTEAFF.

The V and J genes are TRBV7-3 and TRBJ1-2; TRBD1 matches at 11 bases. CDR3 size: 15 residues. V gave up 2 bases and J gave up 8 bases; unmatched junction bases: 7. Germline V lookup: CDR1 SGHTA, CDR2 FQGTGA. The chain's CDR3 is CASSLLTGTGGGYTF. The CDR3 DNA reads TGTGCCAGCAGCTTACTTACGGGGACAGGGGGAGGCTACACCTTC.

CDR3 protein: CASSPGYEQYF. DNA for the CDR3: TGTGCCAGCAGCCCCGGCTACGAGCAGTACTTC. The chain combines TRBV11-2 with TRBJ2-7; D unresolved. The CDR3 is made up of 11 amino acids. With 5 bases removed from V and 3 bases from J, the gap between germline ends came to 5 bases. Germline V gives CDR1 SGHAT, CDR2 FQNNGV.

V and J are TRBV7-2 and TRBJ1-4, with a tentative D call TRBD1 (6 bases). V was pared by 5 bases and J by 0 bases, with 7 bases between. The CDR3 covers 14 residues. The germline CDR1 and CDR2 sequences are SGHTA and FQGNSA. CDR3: CASSRTATNEKLFF. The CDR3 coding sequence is TGTGCCAGCAGCAGGACAGCAACTAATGAAAAACTGTTTTTT.

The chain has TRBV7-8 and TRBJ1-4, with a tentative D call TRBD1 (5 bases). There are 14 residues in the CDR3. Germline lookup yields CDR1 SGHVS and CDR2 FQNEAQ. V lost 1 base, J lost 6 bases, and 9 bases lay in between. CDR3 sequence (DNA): TGTGCCAGCAGCTTAGTGGCAGGGCATGAAAAACTGTTTTTT. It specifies CASSLVAGHEKLFF.

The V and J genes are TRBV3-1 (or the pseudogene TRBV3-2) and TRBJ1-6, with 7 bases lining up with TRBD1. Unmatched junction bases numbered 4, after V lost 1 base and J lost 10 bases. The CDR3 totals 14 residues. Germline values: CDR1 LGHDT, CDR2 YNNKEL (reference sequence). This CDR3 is CASSQGAGGSPLHF. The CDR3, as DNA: TGTGCCAGCAGCCAAGGGGCAGGGGGATCACCCCTCCACTTT.